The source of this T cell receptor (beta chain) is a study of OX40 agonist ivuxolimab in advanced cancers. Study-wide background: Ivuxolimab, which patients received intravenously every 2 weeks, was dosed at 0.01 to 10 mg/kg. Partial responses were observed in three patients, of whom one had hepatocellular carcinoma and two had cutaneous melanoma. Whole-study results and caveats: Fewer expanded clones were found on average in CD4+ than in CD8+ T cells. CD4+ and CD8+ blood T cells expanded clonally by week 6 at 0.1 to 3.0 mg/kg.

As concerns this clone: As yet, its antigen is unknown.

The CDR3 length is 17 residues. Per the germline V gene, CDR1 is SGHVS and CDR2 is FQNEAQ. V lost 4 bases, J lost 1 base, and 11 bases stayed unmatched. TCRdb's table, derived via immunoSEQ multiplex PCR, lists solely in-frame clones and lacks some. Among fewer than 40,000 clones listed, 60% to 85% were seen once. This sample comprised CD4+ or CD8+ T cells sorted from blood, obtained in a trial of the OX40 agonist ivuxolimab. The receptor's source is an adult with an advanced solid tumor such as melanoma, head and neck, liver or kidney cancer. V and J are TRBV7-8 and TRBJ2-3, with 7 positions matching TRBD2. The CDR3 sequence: CASSSLARERGTDTQYF. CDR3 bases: TGTGCCAGCAGCTCTCTTGCGCGGGAGAGGGGCACAGATACGCAGTATTTT.